This TCR beta chain was identified during a study of T cells in Graves' hyperthyroidism and ophthalmopathy. Findings and limits, study-wide: Ophthalmopathy and stable hyperthyroidism were separated by a 13 V-J model. Most thyroid clonotypes that were expanded above 0.001 also turned up in blood.

Template material for amplifying TCR beta CDR3 regions consisted of RNA transcripts. The primer set for the first-round RT-PCR of the TCR CDR3 was HTBI. MiXCR, applied by TCRdb to the multiplex PCR reads, yields one record per CDR3 protein. Among around 370,000 distinct CDR3 sequences listed, 15% to 20% were seen once. The CDR3 consists of 13 residues. The V gene lost 5 bases and the J gene lost 2 bases, with 13 bases spanning the gap. Per germline, CDR1 DFQATT and CDR2 SNEGSKA (reference sequence). This clonotype was recorded many times. Its antigen is not known. This chain links TRBV20-1 with TRBJ2-7; D is possibly TRBD1 (6 bases). Material: blood. The receptor was isolated from a man between 18 and 35 years old with Graves' ophthalmopathy. Here the CDR3 reads CSAEGDGAYEQYF. DNA of the CDR3: TGCAGTGCTGAGGGGGACGGGGCCTACGAGCAGTACTTC.